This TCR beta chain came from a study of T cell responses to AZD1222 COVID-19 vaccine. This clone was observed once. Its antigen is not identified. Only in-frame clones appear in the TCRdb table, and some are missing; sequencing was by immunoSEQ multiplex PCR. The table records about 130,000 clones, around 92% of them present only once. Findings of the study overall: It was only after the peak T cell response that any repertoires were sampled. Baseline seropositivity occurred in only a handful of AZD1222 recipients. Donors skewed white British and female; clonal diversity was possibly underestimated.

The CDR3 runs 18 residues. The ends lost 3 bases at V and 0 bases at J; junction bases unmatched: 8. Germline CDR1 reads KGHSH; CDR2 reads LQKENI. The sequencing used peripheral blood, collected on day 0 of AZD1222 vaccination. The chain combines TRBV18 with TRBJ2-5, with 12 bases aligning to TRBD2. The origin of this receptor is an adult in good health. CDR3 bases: TGTGCCAGCTCACCTTTGACTAGCGGGGGCGGATACCAAGAGACCCAGTACTTC. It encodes CASSPLTSGGGYQETQYF. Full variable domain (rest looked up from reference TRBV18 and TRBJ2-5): NAGVMQNPRHLVRRRGQEARLRCSPMKGHSHVYWYRQLPEEGLKFMVYLQKENIIDESGMPKERFSAEFPKEGPSILRIQQVVRGDSAAYFCASSPLTSGGGYQETQYFGPGTRLLVL.